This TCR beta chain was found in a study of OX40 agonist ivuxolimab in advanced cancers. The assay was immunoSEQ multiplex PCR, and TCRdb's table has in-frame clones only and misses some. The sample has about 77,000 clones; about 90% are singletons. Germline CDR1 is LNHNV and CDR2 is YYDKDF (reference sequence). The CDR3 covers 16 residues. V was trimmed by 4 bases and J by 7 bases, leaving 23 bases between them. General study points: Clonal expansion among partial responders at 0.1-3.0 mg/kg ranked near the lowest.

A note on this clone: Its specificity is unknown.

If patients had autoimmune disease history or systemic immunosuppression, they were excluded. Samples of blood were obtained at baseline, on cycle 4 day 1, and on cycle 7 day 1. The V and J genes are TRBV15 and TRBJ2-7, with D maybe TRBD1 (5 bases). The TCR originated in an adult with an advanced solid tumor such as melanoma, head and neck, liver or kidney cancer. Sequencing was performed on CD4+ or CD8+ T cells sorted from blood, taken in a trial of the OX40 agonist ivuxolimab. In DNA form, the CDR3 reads TGTGCCACCAGCAAAAGGGGCGTGAGCTTCCTCCAAGAGCAGTACTTC. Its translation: CATSKRGVSFLQEQYF.